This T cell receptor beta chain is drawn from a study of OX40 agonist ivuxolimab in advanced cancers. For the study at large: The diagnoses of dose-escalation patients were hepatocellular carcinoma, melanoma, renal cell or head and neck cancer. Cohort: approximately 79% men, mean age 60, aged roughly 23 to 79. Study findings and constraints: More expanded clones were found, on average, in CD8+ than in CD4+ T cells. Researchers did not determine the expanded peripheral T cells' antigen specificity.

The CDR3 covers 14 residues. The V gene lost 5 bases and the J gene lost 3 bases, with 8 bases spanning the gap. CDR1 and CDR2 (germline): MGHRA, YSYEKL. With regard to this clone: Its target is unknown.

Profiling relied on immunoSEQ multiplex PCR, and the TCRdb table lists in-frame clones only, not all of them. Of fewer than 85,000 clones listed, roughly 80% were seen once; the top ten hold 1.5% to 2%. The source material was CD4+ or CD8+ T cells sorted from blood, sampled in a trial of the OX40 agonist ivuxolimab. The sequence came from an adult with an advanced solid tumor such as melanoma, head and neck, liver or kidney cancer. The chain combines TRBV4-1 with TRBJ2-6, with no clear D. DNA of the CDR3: TGCGCCAGCAGCGACCCTATTGGGGCCAACGTCCTGACTTTC. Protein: CASSDPIGANVLTF.